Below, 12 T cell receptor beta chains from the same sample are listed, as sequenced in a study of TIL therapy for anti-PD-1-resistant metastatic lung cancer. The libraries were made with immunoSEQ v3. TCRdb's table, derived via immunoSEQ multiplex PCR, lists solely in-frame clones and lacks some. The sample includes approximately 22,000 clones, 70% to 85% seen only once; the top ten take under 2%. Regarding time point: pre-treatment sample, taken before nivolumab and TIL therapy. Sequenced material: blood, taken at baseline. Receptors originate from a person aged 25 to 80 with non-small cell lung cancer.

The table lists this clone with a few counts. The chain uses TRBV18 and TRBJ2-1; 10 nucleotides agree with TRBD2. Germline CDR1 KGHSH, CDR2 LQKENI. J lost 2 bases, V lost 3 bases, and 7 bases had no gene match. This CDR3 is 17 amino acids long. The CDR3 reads CASSPLRLAGAYNEQFF. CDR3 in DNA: TGTGCCAGCTCACCCCTAAGACTAGCGGGCGCCTACAATGAGCAGTTCTTC.

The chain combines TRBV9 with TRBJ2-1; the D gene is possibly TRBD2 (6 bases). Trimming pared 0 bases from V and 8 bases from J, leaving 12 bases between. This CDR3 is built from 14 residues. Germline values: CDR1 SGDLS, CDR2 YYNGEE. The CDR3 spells CASSVGGERHEQFF. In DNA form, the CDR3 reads TGTGCCAGCAGCGTAGGCGGGGAAAGGCATGAGCAGTTCTTC.

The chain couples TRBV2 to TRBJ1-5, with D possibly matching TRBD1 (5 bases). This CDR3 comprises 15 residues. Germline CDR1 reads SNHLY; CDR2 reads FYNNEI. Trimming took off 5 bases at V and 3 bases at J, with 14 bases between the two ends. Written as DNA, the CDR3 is TGTGCCAGCAGTTTAGGGGACGGCTCCAATCAGCCCCAGCATTTT. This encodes CASSLGDGSNQPQHF.

The CDR3 here is CASSEVTGDNTEAFF. The CDR3 DNA is TGCGCCAGCAGTGAGGTAACAGGGGACAACACTGAAGCTTTCTTT. The chain combines TRBV10-1 with TRBJ1-1, with TRBD1 matching 7 bases. CDR3 length: 15 amino acids. The germline CDR1 and CDR2 sequences are WNHNN and SYGVQD (reference sequence). After removal of 2 bases from V and 2 bases from J, the junction contained 5 bases not matched to a gene.

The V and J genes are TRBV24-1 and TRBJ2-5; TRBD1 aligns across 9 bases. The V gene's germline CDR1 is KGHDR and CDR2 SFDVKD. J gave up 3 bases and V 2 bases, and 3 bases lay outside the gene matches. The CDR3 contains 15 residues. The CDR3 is CATSDSGTGKETQYF. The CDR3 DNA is TGTGCCACCAGTGATTCCGGGACAGGGAAAGAGACCCAGTACTTC.

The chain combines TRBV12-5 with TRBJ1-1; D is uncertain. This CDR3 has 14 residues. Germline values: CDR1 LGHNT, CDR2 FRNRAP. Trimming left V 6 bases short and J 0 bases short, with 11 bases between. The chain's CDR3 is CASGPGGMNTEAFF. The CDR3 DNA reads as TGTGCTAGTGGCCCTGGAGGAATGAACACTGAAGCTTTCTTT.

Here the CDR3 DNA reads TGTGCCATCAGTAACCCCAGGGGGAGAAAGTTCTTC. Its translation: CAISNPRGRKFF. The rearrangement uses TRBV10-3 and TRBJ2-1; 7 nucleotides align to TRBD1. Germline V gives CDR1 ENHRY, CDR2 SYGVKD. The CDR3 length is 12 residues. The ends lost 5 bases at V and 14 bases at J; junction bases unmatched: 9.

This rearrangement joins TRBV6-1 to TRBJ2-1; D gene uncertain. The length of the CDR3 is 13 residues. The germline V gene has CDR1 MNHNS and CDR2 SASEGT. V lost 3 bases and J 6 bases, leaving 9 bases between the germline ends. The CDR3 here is CASSEGPGNEQFF. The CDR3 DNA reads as TGTGCCAGCAGTGAGGGTCCGGGCAATGAGCAGTTCTTC.

CDR3 sequence (DNA): TGCAGCGTTGAGCGGGGACTCTCCTACAATGAGCAGTTCTTC. It translates to CSVERGLSYNEQFF. The J gene is TRBJ2-1, the V gene TRBV29-1, with TRBD2 as a possible D gene (6 bases). Trimming stripped 3 bases from V and 0 bases from J, with 9 bases between. The CDR3 has 14 residues. Per germline, CDR1 SQVTM and CDR2 ANQGSEA.

The CDR3 bases are TGTGCCTCCTGCCCCAGGGGGAGGAGCGAGCAGTACTTC. This translates into CASCPRGRSEQYF. The rearrangement uses TRBV30 and TRBJ2-5; possible D gene TRBD1, 7 bases. Matching the DNA end better, TRBJ2-7 makes the J call doubtful. Germline V gives CDR1 GTSNPN, CDR2 SVGIG (reference sequence). CDR3 length: 13 residues.

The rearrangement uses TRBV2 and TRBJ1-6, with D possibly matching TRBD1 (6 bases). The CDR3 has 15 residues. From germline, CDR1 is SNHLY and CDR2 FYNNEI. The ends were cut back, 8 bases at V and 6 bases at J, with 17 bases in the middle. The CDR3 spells CASGPGQGINSPLHF. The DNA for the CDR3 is TGTGCCAGCGGTCCTGGGCAGGGGATTAATTCACCCCTCCACTTT.

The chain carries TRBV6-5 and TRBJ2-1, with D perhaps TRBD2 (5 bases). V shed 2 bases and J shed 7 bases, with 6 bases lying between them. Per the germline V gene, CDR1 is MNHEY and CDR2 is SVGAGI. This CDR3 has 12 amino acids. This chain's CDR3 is CASSYEGNEQFF. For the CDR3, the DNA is TGTGCCAGCAGTTACGAGGGAAATGAGCAGTTCTTC.